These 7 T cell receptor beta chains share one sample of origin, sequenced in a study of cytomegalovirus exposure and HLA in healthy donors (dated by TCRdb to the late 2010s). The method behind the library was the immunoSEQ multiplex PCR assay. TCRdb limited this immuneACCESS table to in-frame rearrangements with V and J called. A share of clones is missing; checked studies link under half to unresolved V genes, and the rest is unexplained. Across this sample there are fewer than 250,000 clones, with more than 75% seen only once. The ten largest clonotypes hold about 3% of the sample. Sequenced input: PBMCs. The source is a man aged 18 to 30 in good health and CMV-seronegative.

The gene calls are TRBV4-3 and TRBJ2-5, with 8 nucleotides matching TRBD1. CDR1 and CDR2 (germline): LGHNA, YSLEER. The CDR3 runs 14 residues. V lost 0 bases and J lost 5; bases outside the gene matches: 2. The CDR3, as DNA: TGCGCCAGCAGCCAAGAGGACAGGGACGAGACCCAGTACTTC. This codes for CASSQEDRDETQYF.

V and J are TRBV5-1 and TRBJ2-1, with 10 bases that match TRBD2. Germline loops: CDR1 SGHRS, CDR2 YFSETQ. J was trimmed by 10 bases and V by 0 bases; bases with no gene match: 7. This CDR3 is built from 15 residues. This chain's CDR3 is CASSLGASGRGEQFF. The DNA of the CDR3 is TGCGCCAGCAGCTTGGGGGCTAGCGGGAGAGGGGAGCAGTTCTTC.

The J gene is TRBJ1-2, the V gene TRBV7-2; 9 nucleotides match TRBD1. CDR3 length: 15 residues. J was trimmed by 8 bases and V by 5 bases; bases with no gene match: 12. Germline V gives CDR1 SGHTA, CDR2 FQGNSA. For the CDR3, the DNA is TGTGCCAGCAGCCTAAGCGGAAGGACAGGGGTCGGCTACACCTTC. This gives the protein CASSLSGRTGVGYTF.

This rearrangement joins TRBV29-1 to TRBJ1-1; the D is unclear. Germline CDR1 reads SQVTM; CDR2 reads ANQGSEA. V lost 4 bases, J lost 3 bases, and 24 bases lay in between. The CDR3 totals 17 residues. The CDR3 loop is CSVVKGSEGWRDTEAFF. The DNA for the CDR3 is TGCAGCGTTGTGAAGGGCTCGGAGGGTTGGAGGGACACTGAAGCTTTCTTT.

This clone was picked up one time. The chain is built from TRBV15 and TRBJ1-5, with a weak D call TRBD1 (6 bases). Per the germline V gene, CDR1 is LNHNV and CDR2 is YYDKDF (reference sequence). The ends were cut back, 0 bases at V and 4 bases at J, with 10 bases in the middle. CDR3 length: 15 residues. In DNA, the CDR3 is TGTGCCACCAGCAGAGATCTCCAGGGGAATCAGCCCCAGCATTTT. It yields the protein CATSRDLQGNQPQHF. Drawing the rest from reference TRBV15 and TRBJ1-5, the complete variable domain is DAMVIQNPRYQVTQFGKPVTLSCSQTLNHNVMYWYQQKSSQAPKLLFHYYDKDFNNEADTPDNFQSRRPNTSFCFLDIRSPGLGDTAMYLCATSRDLQGNQPQHFGDGTRLSIL.

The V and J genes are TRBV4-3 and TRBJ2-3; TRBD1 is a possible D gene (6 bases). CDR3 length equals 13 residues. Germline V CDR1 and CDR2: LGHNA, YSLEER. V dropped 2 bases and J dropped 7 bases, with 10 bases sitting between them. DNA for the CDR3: TGCGCCAGCAGCCAAAACAGGGAGAATACGCAGTATTTT. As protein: CASSQNRENTQYF.

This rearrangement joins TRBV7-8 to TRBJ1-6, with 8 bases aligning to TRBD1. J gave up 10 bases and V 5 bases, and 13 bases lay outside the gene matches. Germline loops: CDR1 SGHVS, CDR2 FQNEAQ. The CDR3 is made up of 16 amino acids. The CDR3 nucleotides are TGTGCCAGCAGCCCTACCCGGACAGGGTTGGGGTCACCCCTCCACTTT. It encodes CASSPTRTGLGSPLHF. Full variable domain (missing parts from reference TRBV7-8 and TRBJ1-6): GAGVSQSPRYKVAKRGQDVALRCDPISGHVSLFWYQQALGQGPEFLTYFQNEAQLDKSGLPSDRFFAERPEGSVSTLKIQRTQQEDSAVYLCASSPTRTGLGSPLHFGNGTRLTVT.